This entry lists 16 T cell receptor beta chains sequenced from one sample in a study of cytomegalovirus exposure and HLA in healthy donors. Vbeta (60) and Jbeta (13) primers were used in the PCR. Libraries were prepared by immunoSEQ multiplex PCR; TCRdb keeps only in-frame clonotypes and omits some of them. The profile shows 150,000 to 200,000 clones, about four fifths of them singletons. The material sequenced was PBMCs. These receptors came from a girl between 10 and 17 years old in good health and CMV-seropositive.

V is TRBV28 and J is TRBJ1-3, with TRBD1 as a possible D gene (5 bases). V was clipped by 6 bases and J by 2 bases, with 14 bases between them. The CDR3 sequence is 15 residues long. CDR1 is MDHEN, CDR2 SYDVKM, per germline. CDR3 residues: CASRAIGGAGNTIYF. CDR3 sequence (DNA): TGTGCCAGCAGGGCAATCGGGGGGGCTGGAAACACCATATATTTT.

The J gene is TRBJ2-7, the V gene TRBV7-3; TRBD1 is a possible D gene (5 bases). The germline V gene has CDR1 SGHTA and CDR2 FQGTGA. Trimming took 2 bases from V and 5 from J, leaving 16 bases between them. The CDR3 has 15 amino acids. The CDR3 reads CASSLGRANINEQYF. The CDR3 bases are TGTGCCAGCAGCTTAGGCAGGGCTAATATCAACGAGCAGTACTTC.

On this clone itself: Mismatch with germline at one junction end may stem from a read error. The DNA of the CDR3 is TGTGCCAGCAGCACACAGGGTCGTACTGAAGCTCTCTTT. It translates to CASSTQGRTEALF. The rearrangement joins TRBV5-6 to TRBJ1-1, with D possibly matching TRBD1 (6 bases). This CDR3 region has 13 residues. Looked up from germline, CDR1 is SGHDT and CDR2 is YYEEEE.

V is TRBV25-1 and J is TRBJ1-4; D uncertain. From germline, CDR1 is MGHDK and CDR2 SYGVNS. The CDR3 spans 15 residues. Trimming pared 2 bases from V and 7 bases from J, leaving 14 bases between. The CDR3 DNA sequence: TGTGCCAGCAGTGAAGGCACCGGGGTCAGTGAAAAACTGTTTTTT. Translated: CASSEGTGVSEKLFF.

The chain is built from TRBV10-3 and TRBJ1-2; 9 bases are a match to TRBD1. The germline V gene has CDR1 ENHRY and CDR2 SYGVKD. This CDR3 region has 13 residues. V trimming: 8 bases; J trimming: 3 bases; junction bases outside the gene matches: 4. CDR3 region: CAIRTGADYGYTF. As DNA, the CDR3 is TGTGCCATCCGGACAGGGGCGGACTATGGCTACACCTTC.

The chain links TRBV6-1 to TRBJ1-1; D not resolved. V lost 5 bases, J lost 1 base, and 5 bases lay in between. The CDR3 runs to 12 residues. Looked up from germline, CDR1 is MNHNS and CDR2 is SASEGT. The CDR3 DNA is TGTGCCAGCAGTAAGCCGAACACTGAAGCTTTCTTT. This encodes CASSKPNTEAFF.

This clone was counted a single time. This chain uses TRBV27 with TRBJ2-1; 7 nucleotides agree with TRBD1. With 6 bases clipped from V and 6 bases from J, the junction kept 5 bases outside the gene matches. The CDR3 covers 13 residues. CDR1 is MNHEY, CDR2 SMNVEV, per germline (reference sequence). CDR3 in amino acids: CASRVTGSNEQFF. The CDR3 DNA is TGTGCCAGCAGGGTGACAGGGTCCAATGAGCAGTTCTTC.

The CDR3 sequence: CASTTGVSYNEQFF. The CDR3 DNA sequence: TGCGCCAGCACGACAGGGGTCTCCTACAATGAGCAGTTCTTC. This chain joins TRBV10-2 and TRBJ2-1; 8 bases are a match to TRBD1. Losses at the gene ends were 7 bases for V and 0 bases for J; bases not matched to a gene: 2. Germline V lookup: CDR1 WSHSY, CDR2 SAAADI. The CDR3 runs to 14 residues.

Comment on this clone: At one of its ends the junction is not consistent with the germline gene, which may arise from a read error. The V gene is TRBV5-1, the J gene TRBJ2-7, with 7 bases that match TRBD2. Germline V gives CDR1 SGHRS, CDR2 YFSETQ. The CDR3 is 14 amino acids. The DNA for the CDR3 is TGCGCCAGCAGCTCCATTGCGGGAGCAAAGAATGCGCACTTC. It is translated as CASSSIAGAKNAHF.

This chain joins TRBV11-1 and TRBJ2-3, with 9 bases lining up with TRBD1. V gave up 5 bases and J gave up 3 bases; unmatched junction bases: 6. The CDR3 totals 15 residues. Germline V gene lookup returns CDR1 SGHAT and CDR2 FQDESV (reference sequence). CDR3 protein: CASSLRDRVTDTQYF. CDR3 nucleotide sequence: TGTGCCAGCAGCCTCCGGGACAGGGTTACAGATACGCAGTATTTT.

The chain joins TRBV28 to TRBJ2-1; 7 nucleotides line up with TRBD2. J was trimmed by 14 bases and V by 5 bases; bases with no gene match: 9. This CDR3 has 12 residues. CDR1 and CDR2 from the germline V gene are MDHEN and SYDVKM. CDR3 in amino acids: CASSIRTRMEFF. In DNA, the CDR3 is TGTGCCAGCAGTATCCGGACTAGGATGGAGTTCTTC.

In regard to this clone: The CDR3 does not end in the conserved phenylalanine or tryptophan, so this is likely a read error. The limits of the CDR3 on the DNA are not certain, so only TCRdb's listed CDR3 is given. The V gene is TRBV27, the J gene TRBJ2-7; the table's D call, TRBD1, has no DNA check behind it. Germline CDR1 MNHEY, CDR2 SMNVEV (reference sequence). From its first to its last residue, the CDR3 has 16 amino acids. This CDR3 is CASLPHGFDSGLAGGP.

The gene calls are TRBV7-9 and TRBJ2-1; the D gene is possibly TRBD1 (6 bases). With 6 bases removed from V and 8 bases from J, the gap between germline ends came to 14 bases. Germline values: CDR1 SEHNR, CDR2 FQNEAQ (reference sequence). The CDR3 runs 13 residues. The DNA for the CDR3 is TGTGCCAGCAGTTCCGGGACACACGATGAGCAGTTCTTC. Translating it yields CASSSGTHDEQFF.

V and J are TRBV29-1 and TRBJ1-2; D unresolved. CDR3 length equals 11 residues. V was cut by 4 bases and J by 8 bases, with 11 bases left in between. CDR1 is SQVTM, CDR2 ANQGSEA, per germline. The CDR3 sequence is CSVGESVGYTF. CDR3 DNA sequence: TGCAGCGTTGGGGAGTCGGTCGGCTACACCTTC.

J is TRBJ1-1 and V is TRBV5-1, with D unresolved. The CDR3 has 14 residues. The germline V gene has CDR1 SGHRS and CDR2 YFSETQ. The ends were cut back, 3 bases at V and 1 base at J, with 10 bases in the middle. CDR3 residues: CASSYGDWNTEAFF. CDR3 sequence (DNA): TGCGCCAGCAGCTATGGAGACTGGAACACTGAAGCTTTCTTT.

J is TRBJ2-7 and V is TRBV15; D unclear. Germline assignment: CDR1 LNHNV and CDR2 YYDKDF (reference sequence). V was cut by 0 bases and J by 3 bases, with 6 bases left in between. The CDR3 sequence is 13 residues long. The CDR3 protein is CATSRETYYEQYF. The CDR3 bases are TGTGCCACCAGCAGAGAGACATACTACGAGCAGTACTTC.